This T cell receptor beta chain was retrieved from a study of Ad26.COV2.S vaccination and SARS-CoV-2 variants. As to this clone: Antigen: not known.

Study conclusions and caveats: It was reported that spike-specific CD8+ and CD4+ T cell responses were substantially broad after vaccination. Individuals receiving vaccine had higher spike-specific TCR breadth than placebo recipients did. The TCR-based breadth and depth measures might underestimate overall T cell responses. Vaccine and placebo recipients had similar non-spike TCR breadth.

The method was immunoSEQ multiplex PCR; TCRdb's version includes in-frame clones alone and lacks a portion of them. There are around 350,000 clones in the sample; under 95% occur only once, and 3% to 5% lies in the top ten. Germline CDR1 MGHDK, CDR2 SYGVNS. This CDR3 contains 14 residues. Trimming took 3 bases from V and 4 from J; bases not matched to a gene: 3. This TCR was sampled from a human donor who had recovered from COVID-19. The chain employs TRBV25-1 and TRBJ2-5; 9 bases are shared with TRBD1. The sequences come from peripheral blood, collected after recovery from COVID-19. CDR3 amino acids: CASSDGTGIETQYF. In DNA, the CDR3 is TGTGCCAGCAGTGACGGGACAGGGATAGAGACCCAGTACTTC.